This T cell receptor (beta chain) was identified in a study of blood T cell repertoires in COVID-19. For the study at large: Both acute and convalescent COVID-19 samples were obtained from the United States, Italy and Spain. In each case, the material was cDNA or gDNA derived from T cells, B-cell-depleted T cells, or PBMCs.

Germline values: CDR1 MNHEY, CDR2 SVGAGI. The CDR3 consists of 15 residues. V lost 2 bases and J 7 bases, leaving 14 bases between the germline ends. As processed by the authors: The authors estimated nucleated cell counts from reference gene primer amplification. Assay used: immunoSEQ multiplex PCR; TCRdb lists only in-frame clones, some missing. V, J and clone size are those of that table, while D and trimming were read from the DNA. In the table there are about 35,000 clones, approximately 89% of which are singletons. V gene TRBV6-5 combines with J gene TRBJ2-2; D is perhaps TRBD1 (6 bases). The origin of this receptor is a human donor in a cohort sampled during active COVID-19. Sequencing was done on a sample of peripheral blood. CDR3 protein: CASSYEGVPGGELFF. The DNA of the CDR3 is TGTGCCAGCAGTTACGAGGGGGTGCCGGGCGGGGAGCTGTTTTTT.